This T cell receptor (beta chain) stems from a study of blood T cell repertoires in COVID-19. Study in general: Material from acute and convalescent COVID-19 was sourced from the United States, Italy and Spain. Sources were T cells, B-cell-depleted T cells, or PBMCs; the material itself was cDNA or gDNA.

This CDR3 region has 12 residues. Germline CDR1 reads MDHEN; CDR2 reads SYDVKM. Only in-frame clones appear in the TCRdb table, and some are missing; sequencing was by immunoSEQ multiplex PCR. The data contain nearly 250,000 clones, about 87% of them singletons. In regard to this clone: Germline and junction disagree at one end, which may indicate a read error.

In assigning cohorts, the study relied on participant-reported clinical history. It was within 2 weeks before study entry that exposed participants met a COVID-19 case. The chain joins TRBV28 to TRBJ1-2; D may be TRBD1 (5 bases). Sequences were obtained from PBMCs or T cells enriched from blood (not recorded which). The clonotype was recovered from a man aged 45-60 years who had been exposed to COVID-19. Written as DNA, the CDR3 is TGTGCCAGCAGTCAATTTGGGGGGTCACCGTTCTTC. This codes for CASSQFGGSPFF.